The clone carrying this T cell receptor beta chain was counted a few times. These data are taken from a study of blood T cell repertoires in COVID-19. TCRdb's copy holds only in-frame clones and misses some; the assay was immunoSEQ multiplex PCR. The table has under 250,000 clones, around 83% seen once; the top ten hold more than 1.5%. The CDR3 runs 15 residues. V lost 4 bases to trimming and J lost 5 bases, with 15 bases between them. The germline CDR1 and CDR2 sequences are SNHLY and FYNNEI. This chain joins TRBV2 and TRBJ1-5, with D unclear. Sequencing was carried out using peripheral blood. This receptor was identified in a woman in her 40s who had recovered from COVID-19. This CDR3 is CASSGWSYGDQPQHF. CDR3 bases: TGTGCCAGCAGTGGGTGGAGCTATGGCGATCAGCCCCAGCATTTT. The variable domain in full, completed from reference TRBV2 and TRBJ1-5, reads EPEVTQTPSHQVTQMGQEVILRCVPISNHLYFYWYRQILGQKVEFLVSFYNNEISEKSEIFDDQFSVERPDGSNFTLKIRSTKLEDSAMYFCASSGWSYGDQPQHFGDGTRLSIL.